The rows below give T cell receptor beta chains drawn from one sample of a study of CD8 T cells in Susac syndrome. TCRdb redid the calling of the immunoSEQ multiplex PCR reads with MiXCR, one entry per CDR3 protein. The sample comprises more than 150,000 distinct CDR3 sequences, 95% of which are singletons, and about 0.15% rests with the top ten. The sample consisted of CD8+ T cells from PBMCs. The source of these receptors is a human donor with multiple sclerosis. Each CDR3 is given without its conserved first and last residue. Each record gives: V gene, J gene, CDR3 protein.

>TRBV12-3/TRBV12-4|TRBJ2-3
ASSLGQLTDTQY
>TRBV27|TRBJ1-2
ASSFGGPGYGYT
>TRBV13|TRBJ2-3
ASSPFTDTQY
>TRBV20-1|TRBJ2-1
SASRRPASEQF
>TRBV2|TRBJ2-5
ASSELSLAGRETQY
>TRBV4-2|TRBJ2-3
ASSQDVGRPVPDTQY
>TRBV4-2|TRBJ2-3
ASSPSETDTQY
>TRBV30|TRBJ1-1
AWSRLNTEAF
>TRBV7-9|TRBJ1-2
ASSYLTNYGYT
>TRBV20-1|TRBJ2-2
SDRSWTGELF
>TRBV27|TRBJ1-2
ASSPGQGYGYT
>TRBV7-9|TRBJ1-2
AVRHPDYGYT
>TRBV3-1|TRBJ2-2
ASSQGWETNTGELF
>TRBV14|TRBJ1-2
ASSSPLS
>TRBV7-9|TRBJ2-1
ASSQPGRPYAEQF
>TRBV29-1|TRBJ1-1
SVSDRNTEAF
>TRBV7-9|TRBJ1-5
ASSLVTTGSNQPQH
>TRBV20-1|TRBJ2-1
SAHLYNEQF
>TRBV13|TRBJ1-2
ASSLRGSGYT
>TRBV7-2|TRBJ2-1
ASSFTSGNEQF
>TRBV20-1|TRBJ2-3
SANVRGGVAGGPKDTQY
>TRBV2|TRBJ1-1
ASSDSTEHTEAF
>TRBV11-2|TRBJ2-2
ASSFERINTGELF
>TRBV29-1|TRBJ1-1
SVEDATGGFILDTEAF
>TRBV15|TRBJ2-7
ATSHERVPTYEQY
>TRBV27|TRBJ1-2
ASSLSIPGEGYT
>TRBV2|TRBJ2-1
ASSEAGQVYNEQF
>TRBV14|TRBJ2-3
ASSQGGGGWDTQY
>TRBV7-9|TRBJ2-2
ASSFQPPVTGELF
>TRBV20-1|TRBJ2-3
SAREKRDRITDTQY
>TRBV7-2|TRBJ2-3
ASSLDWGSTDTQY
>TRBV3-1|TRBJ1-5
EGGCNQPQH
>TRBV5-1|TRBJ2-5
ASSQRWGLQETQY
>TRBV7-9|TRBJ2-3
ASSSLRGTDTQY
>TRBV29-1|TRBJ2-3
SVWDGGDTQY
>TRBV19|TRBJ2-7
ASRDSYSYEQY
>TRBV12-3/TRBV12-4|TRBJ1-5
ASSFGQGDQPQH
>TRBV2|TRBJ2-7
ASSLTGPYYEQY
>TRBV4-2|TRBJ1-6
ASSQKGQTNSPLH
>TRBV7-9|TRBJ1-1
ASSLGHAEAF
>TRBV30|TRBJ2-2
AWGPAGGGELF
>TRBV3-1|TRBJ2-5
ASSQGQREETQY
>TRBV7-9|TRBJ1-2
ASSVGVSNYGYT
>TRBV6-5|TRBJ2-6
ASSYSKGASSGANVLT
>TRBV9|TRBJ2-1
ASSRGQGAYNEQF
>TRBV7-9|TRBJ1-6
ASSLNRRADSPLH
>TRBV27|TRBJ2-5
ASSIGSFGTQY
>TRBV20-1|TRBJ1-1
SAGSGAANTEAF